A single sample gave rise to the 26 T cell receptor beta chains below, sequenced in a study of blood T cell repertoires in COVID-19 (TCRdb year 2020). Libraries were made using the immunoSEQ multiplex PCR assay. TCRdb obtained this table from immuneACCESS and retained in-frame rearrangements with V and J assigned. These tables miss some clones; where compared with another copy, unresolved V genes account for less than half of the shortfall, and the remainder is unexplained. Recorded for this sample are approximately 170,000 clones; under 85% of them occurred a single time. About 12% of the sample comes from the top ten. Sequenced sample: PBMCs or T cells enriched from blood (not recorded which). The source is a man aged 50-60 years who had recovered from COVID-19.

The count of this clone is one. The chain joins TRBV28 to TRBJ2-7; 10 bases fit TRBD2. V lost 4 bases and J lost 2; bases outside the gene matches: 8. This CDR3 has 16 amino acids. Per the germline V gene, CDR1 is MDHEN and CDR2 is SYDVKM. CDR3 sequence: CASSSSRTSGPYEQYF. The CDR3 bases are TGTGCCAGCAGTTCCTCCCGGACTAGCGGTCCCTACGAGCAGTACTTC.

J is TRBJ2-5 and V is TRBV5-1; 9 bases map to TRBD1. There are 16 residues in the CDR3. Trimming cost V 0 bases and J 0 bases; bases outside gene matches: 3. CDR1 and CDR2 (germline): SGHRS, YFSETQ. The CDR3 sequence: CASSLDGTGYQETQYF. CDR3 sequence (DNA): TGCGCCAGCAGCTTGGACGGGACAGGGTACCAAGAGACCCAGTACTTC.

In its sample, this clone was seen once. This chain joins TRBV13 and TRBJ1-6; 7 nucleotides agree with TRBD1. Germline V gene data show CDR1 as PRHDT and CDR2 as FYEKMQ (reference sequence). The ends lost 3 bases at V and 7 bases at J; junction bases unmatched: 9. This CDR3 comprises 16 residues. CDR3 DNA sequence: TGTGCCAGCAGCTTCCCCTCAGGGGGTGGGAATTCACCCCTCCACTTT. Translation: CASSFPSGGGNSPLHF.

The chain employs TRBV2 and TRBJ1-5; D is possibly TRBD1 (5 bases). This CDR3 region has 14 residues. Per the germline V gene, CDR1 is SNHLY and CDR2 is FYNNEI. Trimming stripped 4 bases from V and 1 base from J, with 8 bases between. As DNA, the CDR3 is TGTGCCAGCAGTGGACAGAAAAGCAATCAGCCCCAGCATTTT. Amino acid sequence: CASSGQKSNQPQHF.

The chain employs TRBV4-3 and TRBJ1-1; no firm D call. Germline CDR1 and CDR2: LGHNA and YSLEER. Trimming removed 1 base at V and 7 bases at J, with 7 bases between. There are 12 residues in the CDR3. Written as DNA, the CDR3 is TGCGCCAGCAGCCAAGCGACTGGTGAAGCTTTCTTT. It encodes CASSQATGEAFF.

This clone has more than one count but fewer than ten. At one of its ends the junction is not consistent with the germline gene, which may arise from a read error. V gene TRBV7-7 combines with J gene TRBJ2-5; tentatively, D is TRBD2 (6 bases). This CDR3 spans 13 amino acids. Germline CDR1 reads SSHAT; CDR2 reads FNYEAQ (reference sequence). Written as DNA, the CDR3 is TGTGCTAGCAGCCGAGGACTACAAGAGACCCAGTACTTC. Amino acids: CASSRGLQETQYF.

The rearrangement joins TRBV4-1 to TRBJ2-1; 8 nucleotides match TRBD2. The V gene end was trimmed by 3 bases and the J gene end by 3 bases; junction bases not matched to a gene: 10. This CDR3 region has 17 residues. Germline CDR1 is MGHRA and CDR2 is YSYEKL. This chain's CDR3 is CASSQSLAGGHYNEQFF. In DNA, the CDR3 is TGCGCCAGCAGCCAGAGCCTCGCGGGGGGCCACTACAATGAGCAGTTCTTC.

This chain links TRBV2 with TRBJ2-1; D might be TRBD1 (5 bases). Germline V CDR1 and CDR2: SNHLY, FYNNEI. CDR3 length: 11 amino acids. Trimming took 4 bases from V and 15 from J, leaving 13 bases between them. CDR3 bases: TGTGCCAGCAGTGTAGGGAAAGGGGTGTTCTTC. It codes for CASSVGKGVFF.

The chain links TRBV7-2 to TRBJ2-5, with D tentatively TRBD2 (5 bases). This CDR3 is 13 amino acids long. Germline-derived CDR1 and CDR2 are SGHTA and FQGNSA. V shed 5 bases and J shed 5 bases, with 12 bases lying between them. The CDR3: CASSITRRETQYF. In nucleotides, the CDR3 is TGTGCCAGCAGCATTACTAGAAGGGAGACCCAGTACTTC. The whole variable domain, filled in from reference TRBV7-2 and TRBJ2-5, reads GAGVSQSPSNKVTEKGKDVELRCDPISGHTALYWYRQSLGQGLEFLIYFQGNSAPDKSGLPSDRFSAERTGGSVSTLTIQRTQQEDSAVYLCASSITRRETQYFGPGTRLLVL.

This chain joins TRBV5-8 and TRBJ2-2, with D unresolved. V lost 1 base and J lost 1, with 8 bases in between. The CDR3 is made up of 15 amino acids. The germline V gene encodes CDR1 SGHTS and CDR2 YDEGEE. In nucleotides, the CDR3 is TGTGCCAGCAGCTTGAGCCCAGGGAACACCGGGGAGCTGTTTTTT. Its protein is CASSLSPGNTGELFF.

This clone was seen only once. The rearrangement uses TRBV6-2 or TRBV6-3 and TRBJ1-6, with D maybe TRBD1 (6 bases). The germline V and J ends were trimmed by 6 bases and 8 bases, with 20 bases remaining between them. Germline assignment: CDR1 MNHEY and CDR2 SVGEGT. This CDR3 has 16 amino acids. As DNA, the CDR3 is TGTGCCAGCAGCCCCAGCAGGACAGCGGCCCATTCACCCCTCCACTTT. Its translation is CASSPSRTAAHSPLHF.

The chain recombines TRBV7-9 with TRBJ1-2, with D maybe TRBD1 (6 bases). The germline CDR1 and CDR2 sequences are SEHNR and FQNEAQ (reference sequence). This CDR3 is built from 15 residues. V was pared by 5 bases and J by 3 bases, with 16 bases between. CDR3 in amino acids: CASSTTGMRYYGYTF. Written as DNA, the CDR3 is TGTGCCAGCAGCACAACAGGGATGCGGTACTATGGCTACACCTTC.

CDR3 in amino acids: CASDSEYGYTF. The DNA of the CDR3 is TGTGCCAGCGACAGTGAATATGGCTACACCTTC. The rearrangement links TRBV28 to TRBJ1-2; TRBD1 is a possible D gene (5 bases). The CDR3 covers 11 residues. Germline CDR1 is MDHEN and CDR2 is SYDVKM. Trimming removed 8 bases from V and 5 bases from J, with 9 bases in between.

The gene calls are TRBV3-1 (or the pseudogene TRBV3-2) and TRBJ2-1; D unclear. Looked up from germline, CDR1 is LGHDT and CDR2 is YNNKEL (reference sequence). V was shortened by 0 bases and J by 5 bases, with 14 bases between the two germline ends. This CDR3 is 16 amino acids long. DNA of the CDR3: TGTGCCAGCAGCCAAGACCCCGTCGTGCTAAACAATGAGCAGTTCTTC. It translates to CASSQDPVVLNNEQFF.

The chain is built from TRBV9 and TRBJ2-2; 7 bases are a match to TRBD1. Unmatched junction bases numbered 4, after V lost 4 bases and J lost 7 bases. This CDR3 is built from 13 residues. Germline V lookup: CDR1 SGDLS, CDR2 YYNGEE. The DNA of the CDR3 is TGTGCCAGCAGCCCGACAGGGAGCGGGGAGCTGTTTTTT. Its translation is CASSPTGSGELFF.

In nucleotides, the CDR3 is TGTGCCAGCTCGCTCGACAGGGGGCGCGGTGACTACACCTTC. Encoded protein: CASSLDRGRGDYTF. The V call is TRBV18, the J call TRBJ1-2; 10 positions match TRBD1. CDR1 KGHSH and CDR2 LQKENI come from the germline V gene. V shed 6 bases, J shed 10 bases, and the junction held 11 bases outside the gene matches. The length of the CDR3 is 14 residues. The complete variable domain, with remaining parts taken from reference TRBV18 and TRBJ1-2, reads NAGVMQNPRHLVRRRGQEARLRCSPMKGHSHVYWYRQLPEEGLKFMVYLQKENIIDESGMPKERFSAEFPKEGPSILRIQQVVRGDSAAYFCASSLDRGRGDYTFGSGTRLTVV.

J is TRBJ1-5 and V is TRBV27; no definite D call. The germline gives CDR1 MNHEY, CDR2 SMNVEV (reference sequence). Trimming left V 2 bases short and J 2 bases short, with 7 bases between. There are 14 residues in the CDR3. The CDR3 region is CASSLRARNQPQHF. CDR3 bases: TGTGCCAGCAGTTTACGAGCTCGCAATCAGCCCCAGCATTTT.

The chain combines TRBV5-1 with TRBJ1-1; TRBD1 matches at 10 bases. This CDR3 is built from 14 residues. V lost 3 bases to trimming and J lost 5 bases; unmatched junction nucleotides: 4. Germline V lookup: CDR1 SGHRS, CDR2 YFSETQ. This chain's CDR3 is CASSWTGGGTEAFF. CDR3 bases: TGCGCCAGCAGCTGGACAGGGGGAGGGACTGAAGCTTTCTTT. Complete variable domain (other parts from reference TRBV5-1 and TRBJ1-1): KAGVTQTPRYLIKTRGQQVTLSCSPISGHRSVSWYQQTPGQGLQFLFEYFSETQRNKGNFPGRFSGRQFSNSRSEMNVSTLELGDSALYLCASSWTGGGTEAFFGQGTRLTVV.

V and J are TRBV19 and TRBJ2-2; 11 nucleotides agree with TRBD2. With 1 base clipped from V and 8 bases from J, the junction kept 9 bases outside the gene matches. Germline CDR1 reads LNHDA; CDR2 reads SQIVND (reference sequence). This CDR3 is 17 amino acids long. The chain's CDR3 is CASSIVTSGTRTGELFF. CDR3 in DNA: TGTGCCAGTAGTATAGTGACTAGCGGGACTCGAACTGGGGAGCTGTTTTTT.

V and J are TRBV3-1 (or the pseudogene TRBV3-2) and TRBJ2-7, with D tentatively TRBD2 (5 bases). Per germline, CDR1 LGHDT and CDR2 YNNKEL (reference sequence). V lost 0 bases and J lost 2, with 14 bases in between. CDR3 length: 16 amino acids. CDR3 sequence: CASSQDYCRLPYEQYF. The CDR3 DNA is TGTGCCAGCAGCCAAGATTATTGCAGACTACCCTACGAGCAGTACTTC.

The rearrangement links TRBV4-1 to TRBJ1-1; tentatively, D is TRBD1 (5 bases). Trimming shortened V by 0 bases and J by 5 bases, and 13 bases separated the two germline ends. The CDR3 contains 15 residues. Germline-derived CDR1 and CDR2 are MGHRA and YSYEKL. The CDR3 nucleotides read TGCGCCAGCAGCCAAGAGGGGCAGGGTCGGACTGAAGCTTTCTTT. Translating gives CASSQEGQGRTEAFF.

The rearrangement joins TRBV5-4 to TRBJ2-4, with 8 positions matching TRBD2. Germline V CDR1 and CDR2: SGHNT, YYREEE (reference sequence). CDR3 length: 15 amino acids. With 2 bases clipped from V and 3 bases from J, the junction kept 4 bases outside the gene matches. The CDR3 nucleotides read TGTGCCAGCAGCTTAGCGGGGGCCCTCAAAAACATTCAGTACTTC. It translates to CASSLAGALKNIQYF.

The J gene is TRBJ1-6, the V gene TRBV19, with D possibly being TRBD1 (6 bases). The CDR3 extends over 14 amino acids. Trimming took 4 bases from V and 8 from J, leaving 12 bases between them. Germline V gene sequence: CDR1 LNHDA, CDR2 SQIVND (reference sequence). CDR3 in amino acids: CASSTDSEYSPLHF. The CDR3 region has the DNA TGTGCCAGTAGTACGGACAGTGAATATTCACCCCTCCACTTT.

The CDR3 loop reads CASSYRGLRTEAFF. Written as DNA, the CDR3 is TGTGCCAGCAGTTACCGGGGTTTAAGGACTGAAGCTTTCTTT. The gene calls are TRBV6-5 and TRBJ1-1, with no clear D. The germline V and J ends were trimmed by 2 bases and 5 bases, with 12 bases remaining between them. This CDR3 is built from 14 residues. Germline V lookup: CDR1 MNHEY, CDR2 SVGAGI.

This clone occurred once. The chain uses TRBV13 and TRBJ2-4; 16 bases are shared with TRBD2. There are 16 residues in the CDR3. Germline V gene sequence: CDR1 PRHDT, CDR2 FYEKMQ (reference sequence). J gave up 12 bases and V 5 bases, and 10 bases lay outside the gene matches. Written as DNA, the CDR3 is TGTGCCAGCAGCCCCCCCACGGGACTAGCGGGGGGGCCTCAGTACTTC. Residues: CASSPPTGLAGGPQYF.

This chain joins TRBV6-2 or TRBV6-3 and TRBJ1-6, with a possible D match to TRBD1 (5 bases). Trimming shortened V by 0 bases and J by 8 bases, and 14 bases separated the two germline ends. Germline lookup yields CDR1 MNHEY and CDR2 SVGEGT. The CDR3 is 16 amino acids. The chain's CDR3 is CASSYSIRASDSPLHF. CDR3 bases: TGTGCCAGCAGTTACTCTATCAGGGCTTCGGATTCACCCCTCCACTTT.